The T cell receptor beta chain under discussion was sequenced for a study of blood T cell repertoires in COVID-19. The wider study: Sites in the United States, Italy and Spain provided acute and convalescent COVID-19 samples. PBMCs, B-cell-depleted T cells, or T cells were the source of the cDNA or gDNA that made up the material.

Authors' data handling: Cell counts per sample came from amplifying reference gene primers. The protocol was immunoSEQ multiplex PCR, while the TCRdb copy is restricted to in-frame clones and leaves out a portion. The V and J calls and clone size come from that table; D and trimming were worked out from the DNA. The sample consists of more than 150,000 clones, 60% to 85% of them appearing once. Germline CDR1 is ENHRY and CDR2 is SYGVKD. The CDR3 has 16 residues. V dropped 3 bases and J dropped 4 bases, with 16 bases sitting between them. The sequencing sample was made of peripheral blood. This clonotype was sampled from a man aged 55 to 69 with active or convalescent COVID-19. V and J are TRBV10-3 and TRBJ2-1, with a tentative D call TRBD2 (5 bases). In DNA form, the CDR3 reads TGTGCCATCAGTGACCCAGGCCGAGGGTTTTACAATGAGCAGTTCTTC. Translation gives CAISDPGRGFYNEQFF.